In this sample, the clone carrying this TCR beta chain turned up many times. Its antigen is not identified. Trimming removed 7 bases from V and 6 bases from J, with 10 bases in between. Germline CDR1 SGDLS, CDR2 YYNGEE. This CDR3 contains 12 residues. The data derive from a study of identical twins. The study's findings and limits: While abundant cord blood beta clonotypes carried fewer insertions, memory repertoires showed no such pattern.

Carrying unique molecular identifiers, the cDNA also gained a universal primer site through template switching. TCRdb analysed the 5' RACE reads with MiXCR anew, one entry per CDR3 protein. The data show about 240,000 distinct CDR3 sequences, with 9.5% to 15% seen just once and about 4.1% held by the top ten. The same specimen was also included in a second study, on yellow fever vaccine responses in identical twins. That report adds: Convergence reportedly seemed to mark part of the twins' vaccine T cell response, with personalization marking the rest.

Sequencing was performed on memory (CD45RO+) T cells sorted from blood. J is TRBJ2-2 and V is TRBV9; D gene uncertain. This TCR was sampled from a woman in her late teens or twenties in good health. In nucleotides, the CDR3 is TGTGCCAGCGGAAAGGTTGCCGGGGAGCTGTTTTTT. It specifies CASGKVAGELFF.